The 14 T cell receptor beta chains presented below share a single source sample, sequenced in a study of CD8 T cells in Susac syndrome. An input of about 0.45 to 1 ug of RNA was subjected to reverse transcription using random hexamers. Each CDR3 protein gets one entry after TCRdb re-called the immunoSEQ multiplex PCR reads with MiXCR. The sample records 150,000 to 200,000 distinct CDR3 sequences, about 95% being singletons. The sample taken for sequencing was CD4+ T cells from PBMCs. The receptors were sampled from a human donor with Susac syndrome.

This chain uses TRBV7-2 with TRBJ1-6, with D possibly TRBD1 on 6 matching bases. CDR1 is SGHTA and CDR2 is FQGNSA in the germline V gene. Trimming cost V 5 bases and J 10 bases, with 15 bases left between them. The CDR3 is 14 residues long. CDR3 nucleotides: TGTGCCAGCAGCCCTGGCTCAGGGGACTCACCCCTCCACTTT. It is translated as CASSPGSGDSPLHF. Full variable domain (remainder filled in from reference TRBV7-2 and TRBJ1-6): GAGVSQSPSNKVTEKGKDVELRCDPISGHTALYWYRQSLGQGLEFLIYFQGNSAPDKSGLPSDRFSAERTGGSVSTLTIQRTQQEDSAVYLCASSPGSGDSPLHFGNGTRLTVT.

The chain has TRBV3-1 and TRBJ1-1; no clear D. CDR1 is LGHDT, CDR2 YNNKEL, per germline (reference sequence). Trimming removed 10 bases from V and 1 base from J, with 22 bases in between. The CDR3 is made up of 16 amino acids. For the CDR3, the DNA is TGTGCCACGGGCGCCGGCTGGGGTAAGGAGAACACTGAAGCTTTCTTT. Its protein product is CATGAGWGKENTEAFF.

This sequence joins TRBV18 and TRBJ1-4; unclear D gene. This CDR3 has 16 residues. Germline V CDR1 and CDR2: KGHSH, LQKENI. V was shortened by 4 bases and J by 0 bases, with 12 bases between the two germline ends. CDR3 bases: TGTGCCAGCTCACTAAGGACGGGAGCAACTAATGAAAAACTGTTTTTT. Translation: CASSLRTGATNEKLFF.

This clonotype appeared once. The genes are TRBV30 and TRBJ2-5, with D hard to call. The V gene lost 0 bases and the J gene lost 3 bases, with 11 bases spanning the gap. Per germline, CDR1 GTSNPN and CDR2 SVGIG (reference sequence). The CDR3 has 14 residues. The CDR3 region is CAWSVRVYKETQYF. In DNA form, the CDR3 reads TGTGCCTGGAGTGTCAGAGTTTATAAAGAGACCCAGTACTTC.

The V gene is TRBV19, the J gene TRBJ2-3, with 8 positions matching TRBD2. V was pared by 6 bases and J by 4 bases, with 6 bases of the junction left unmatched. Germline CDR1 and CDR2: LNHDA and SQIVND (reference sequence). The CDR3 totals 14 residues. CDR3 coding DNA: TGTGCCAGTAGACTTAGCGGGAATGCAGATACGCAGTATTTT. It specifies CASRLSGNADTQYF.

This clonotype was counted once. The J gene is TRBJ1-1, the V gene TRBV20-1; unclear D gene. The length of the CDR3 is 13 residues. Germline CDR1 is DFQATT and CDR2 is SNEGSKA (reference sequence). V shed 1 base and J shed 4 bases, with 10 bases lying between them. The CDR3 sequence: CSARAQPATEAFF. CDR3 bases: TGCAGTGCTAGAGCACAGCCGGCCACTGAAGCTTTCTTT.

The rearrangement joins TRBV5-1 to TRBJ2-5, with D tentatively TRBD1 or TRBD2 (5 bases each). From germline, CDR1 is SGHRS and CDR2 YFSETQ. The CDR3 loop spans 13 amino acids. Trimming cost V 4 bases and J 3 bases, with 10 bases left between them. The CDR3 protein is CASSKGTEETQYF. In DNA, the CDR3 is TGCGCCAGCAGCAAAGGGACGGAAGAGACCCAGTACTTC.

The chain combines TRBV29-1 with TRBJ1-2; no clear D. Germline CDR1 reads SQVTM; CDR2 reads ANQGSEA. The length of the CDR3 is 13 residues. V gave up 3 bases and J gave up 7 bases, with 15 bases separating them. CDR3 in amino acids: CSVDRGSRGGYTF. DNA for the CDR3: TGCAGCGTTGATCGAGGGAGTAGAGGTGGCTACACCTTC. Full variable domain (outside the CDR3, taken from reference TRBV29-1 and TRBJ1-2): SAVISQKPSRDICQRGTSLTIQCQVDSQVTMMFWYRQQPGQSLTLIATANQGSEATYESGFVIDKFPISRPNLTFSTLTVSNMSPEDSSIYLCSVDRGSRGGYTFGSGTRLTVV.

The chain joins TRBV3-1 to TRBJ2-5; D remains unclear. The CDR3 contains 14 residues. Germline lookup yields CDR1 LGHDT and CDR2 YNNKEL (reference sequence). Trimming left V 0 bases short and J 12 bases short, with 17 bases between. CDR3 coding DNA: TGTGCCAGCAGCCAAGATCAAAGTAGCCTCCGAGAGTACTTC. This gives the protein CASSQDQSSLREYF.

J is TRBJ1-5 and V is TRBV20-1; D perhaps matches TRBD1 (6 bases). Germline CDR1 is DFQATT and CDR2 is SNEGSKA (reference sequence). The ends were cut back, 0 bases at V and 2 bases at J, with 14 bases in the middle. The CDR3 has 16 residues. Here the CDR3 DNA reads TGCAGTGCTAGAGACCCGAAACAGGGACGCAATCAGCCCCAGCATTTT. As protein: CSARDPKQGRNQPQHF.

The chain couples TRBV12-3 or TRBV12-4 to TRBJ1-4; 9 positions agree with TRBD1. With V trimmed by 6 bases and J by 7 bases, 9 bases remained unmatched. CDR3 size: 15 residues. The DNA for the CDR3 is TGTGCCAGCAGCCTCCCGGGACAGGGTAGTGAAAAACTGTTTTTT. It is translated as CASSLPGQGSEKLFF.

V gene TRBV12-3 or TRBV12-4 combines with J gene TRBJ1-2, with D perhaps matching TRBD1 (5 bases). V lost 1 base to trimming and J lost 7 bases, with 10 bases between them. CDR3 length: 13 residues. The CDR3 here is CASSLVREGGYTF. The CDR3 DNA reads TGTGCCAGCAGTTTAGTCAGGGAAGGTGGCTACACCTTC.

The J gene is TRBJ1-5, the V gene TRBV12-3 or TRBV12-4; D gene uncertain. Trimming left V 6 bases short and J 9 bases short, with 12 bases between. The CDR3 totals 12 residues. The CDR3 loop reads CASSRLRGPQHF. The CDR3 DNA reads as TGTGCCAGCAGCCGACTTCGGGGGCCCCAGCATTTT.

The J gene is TRBJ2-3, the V gene TRBV28; D remains unclear. This CDR3 has 14 amino acids. The germline gives CDR1 MDHEN, CDR2 SYDVKM. V was clipped by 5 bases and J by 0 bases, with 9 bases between them. CDR3 bases: TGTGCCAGCAGTCTCACACAGAGCACAGATACGCAGTATTTT. It specifies CASSLTQSTDTQYF.